Below are 3 T cell receptor beta chains sequenced from a single sample in a study of T cell responses to AZD1222 COVID-19 vaccine. The table came from immunoSEQ multiplex PCR; TCRdb's copy has only in-frame clones and leaves some out. The sample holds more than 140,000 clones, 88% seen once. The starting material was peripheral blood, obtained on day 0 of MenACWY control vaccination. The source of these receptors is an adult in good health.

The chain employs TRBV6-1 and TRBJ1-1; 10 nucleotides match TRBD1. The V and J ends lost 3 bases and 5 bases, in that order; junction bases with no gene match: 6. This CDR3 is 15 amino acids long. Germline V CDR1 and CDR2: MNHNS, SASEGT. The DNA of the CDR3 is TGTGCCAGCAGTGACCCCCGGGACAGGGGAACTGAAGCTTTCTTT. Translation gives CASSDPRDRGTEAFF.

This clone was seen a few times. This chain uses TRBV7-2 with TRBJ1-2, with D uncertain. CDR3 length: 11 residues. V was pared by 2 bases and J by 4 bases, with 2 bases between. Germline CDR1 reads SGHTA; CDR2 reads FQGNSA. The CDR3 sequence: CASSLSYGYTF. The CDR3 DNA is TGTGCCAGCAGCTTAAGCTATGGCTACACCTTC.

This chain connects TRBV14 to TRBJ1-2; no firm D call. Per germline, CDR1 SGHDN and CDR2 FVKESK. The germline V and J ends were trimmed by 0 bases and 8 bases, with 19 bases remaining between them. The CDR3 runs to 16 residues. As DNA, the CDR3 is TGTGCCAGCAGCCAAGATTTTCTCTCAGGCCTGCGAGGCTACACCTTC. The encoded protein is CASSQDFLSGLRGYTF.